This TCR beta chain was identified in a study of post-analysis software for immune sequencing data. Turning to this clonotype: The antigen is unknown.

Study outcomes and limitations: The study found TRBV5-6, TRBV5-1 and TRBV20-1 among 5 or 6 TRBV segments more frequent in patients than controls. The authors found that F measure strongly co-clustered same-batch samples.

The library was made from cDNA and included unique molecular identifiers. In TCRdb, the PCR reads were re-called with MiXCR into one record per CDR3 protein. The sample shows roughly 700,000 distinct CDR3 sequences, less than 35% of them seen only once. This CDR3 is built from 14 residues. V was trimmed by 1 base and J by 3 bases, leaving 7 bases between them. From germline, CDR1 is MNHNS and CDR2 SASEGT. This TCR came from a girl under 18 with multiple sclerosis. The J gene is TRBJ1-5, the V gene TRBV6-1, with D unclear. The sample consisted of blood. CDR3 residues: CASSEVGLNQPQHF. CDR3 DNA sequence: TGTGCCAGCAGTGAAGTCGGCCTCAATCAGCCCCAGCATTTT.